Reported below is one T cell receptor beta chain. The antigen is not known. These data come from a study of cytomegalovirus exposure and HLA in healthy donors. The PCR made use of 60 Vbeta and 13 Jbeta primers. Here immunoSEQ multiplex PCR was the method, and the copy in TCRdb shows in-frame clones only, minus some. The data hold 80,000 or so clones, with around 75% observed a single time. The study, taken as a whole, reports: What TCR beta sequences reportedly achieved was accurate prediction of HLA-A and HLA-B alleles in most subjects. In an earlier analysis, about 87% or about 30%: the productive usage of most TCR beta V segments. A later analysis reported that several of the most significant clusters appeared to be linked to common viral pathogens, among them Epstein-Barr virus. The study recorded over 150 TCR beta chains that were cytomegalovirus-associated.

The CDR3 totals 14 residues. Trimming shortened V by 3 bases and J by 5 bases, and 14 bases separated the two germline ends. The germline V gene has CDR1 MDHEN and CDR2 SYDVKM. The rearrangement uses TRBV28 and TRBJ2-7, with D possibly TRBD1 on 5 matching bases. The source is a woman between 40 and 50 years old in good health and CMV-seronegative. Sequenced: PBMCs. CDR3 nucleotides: TGTGCCAGCAGTTTCCCTGACAGAGCAGACGAGCAGTACTTC. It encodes CASSFPDRADEQYF.